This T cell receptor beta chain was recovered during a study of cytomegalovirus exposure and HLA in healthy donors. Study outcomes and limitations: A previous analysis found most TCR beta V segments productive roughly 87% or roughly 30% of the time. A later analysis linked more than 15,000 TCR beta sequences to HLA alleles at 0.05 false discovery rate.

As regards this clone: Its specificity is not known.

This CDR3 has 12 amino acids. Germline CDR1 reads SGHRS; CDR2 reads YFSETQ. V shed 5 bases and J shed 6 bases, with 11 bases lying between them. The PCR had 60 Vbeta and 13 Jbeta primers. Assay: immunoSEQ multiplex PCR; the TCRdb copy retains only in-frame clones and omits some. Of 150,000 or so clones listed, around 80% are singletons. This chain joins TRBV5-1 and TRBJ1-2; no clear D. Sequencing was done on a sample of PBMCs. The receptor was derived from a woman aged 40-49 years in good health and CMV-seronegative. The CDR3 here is CASRAGEDGYTF. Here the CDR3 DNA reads TGCGCCAGCAGGGCGGGTGAGGATGGCTACACCTTC.